This T cell receptor (beta chain) was sequenced during a study of T cell repertoires in cytomegalovirus infection. On the study more broadly: Recently identified HLA-C-restricted and well-studied HLA-B-restricted CMV epitopes were used. TCR beta signatures that were public indicated CMV infection and matching HLA type. Broader study findings: The cumulative frequency of public TCR beta families distinguished individuals who carried CMV together with the relevant HLA. Clonotypes of TCR beta that were HLA-C-restricted and CMV-specific dominated the ex vivo response.

One entry per CDR3 protein, called by TCRdb with MiXCR from the reads. In the table there are hundreds of thousands of distinct CDR3 sequences, 33% of which are singletons. This clonotype was found many times. Its matching antigen is unknown. The CDR3 consists of 16 residues. The ends were cut back, 5 bases at V and 1 base at J, with 15 bases in the middle. Germline V gene lookup returns CDR1 SEHNR and CDR2 FQNEAQ (reference sequence). The specimen was cultured PBMCs, collected from culture after CMV antigen stimulation. The rearrangement joins TRBV7-9 to TRBJ1-5, with D perhaps TRBD1 (6 bases). This sequence was found in a human donor in good health (CMV status not recorded). Some clones in this sample may be carry-over from other donors' samples. CDR3: CASSDATGGSNQPQHF. The CDR3 DNA reads TGTGCCAGCAGCGACGCGACAGGAGGAAGCAATCAGCCCCAGCATTTT.